A single sample gave rise to the 24 T cell receptor beta chains below, sequenced in a study of blood T cell repertoires in COVID-19. Generated by immunoSEQ multiplex PCR, the TCRdb table keeps only in-frame clones and is missing some. The data contain 300,000 to 400,000 clones, roughly 87% of them singletons. The sequenced material came from peripheral blood. The receptors shown here come from a man in his thirties or forties with COVID-19, enrolled during active disease.

The chain has TRBV19 and TRBJ1-1, with TRBD1 matching over 7 bases. Trimming took 3 bases from V and 0 from J; bases not matched to a gene: 10. In germline, CDR1 is LNHDA, CDR2 SQIVND (reference sequence). There are 17 residues in the CDR3. The CDR3 DNA reads as TGTGCCAGTAGTATTGGTGTCAGGGGGTATGTGAACACTGAAGCTTTCTTT. Translation: CASSIGVRGYVNTEAFF.

V and J are TRBV4-2 and TRBJ1-2; 7 nucleotides match TRBD1. CDR1 is LGHNA, CDR2 YNFKEQ, per germline. Trimming removed 4 bases from V and 8 bases from J; junction bases left unmatched: 16. CDR3 length equals 16 residues. The CDR3 loop reads CASSLRTGSPFLGYTF. In DNA form, the CDR3 reads TGTGCCAGCAGCCTCCGGACAGGATCTCCCTTTTTAGGCTACACCTTC.

V and J are TRBV3-1 (or the pseudogene TRBV3-2) and TRBJ1-2; D is ambiguous. V lost 0 bases and J lost 4, with 12 bases in between. The CDR3 is 15 residues long. Germline CDR1 LGHDT, CDR2 YNNKEL (reference sequence). The CDR3 loop is CASSQDPGLGYGYTF. As DNA, the CDR3 is TGTGCCAGCAGCCAAGACCCAGGTCTCGGCTATGGCTACACCTTC.

This clone has just one count. The rearrangement joins TRBV3-1 (or the pseudogene TRBV3-2) to TRBJ2-1, with 13 bases that match TRBD2. The V gene's germline CDR1 is LGHDT and CDR2 YNNKEL (reference sequence). J gave up 6 bases and V 5 bases, and 7 bases lay outside the gene matches. The CDR3 spans 16 residues. This chain's CDR3 is CASSAGTSGIRNEQFF. The DNA of the CDR3 is TGTGCCAGCAGCGCCGGGACTAGCGGGATTCGCAATGAGCAGTTCTTC.

This clone was counted once. The genes are TRBV7-3 and TRBJ2-5, with TRBD1 matching over 7 bases. Germline-derived CDR1 and CDR2 are SGHTA and FQGTGA. The J segment lost 5 bases and the V segment lost 5 bases, leaving 8 bases of the junction unmatched. This CDR3 is 14 amino acids long. CDR3 in DNA: TGTGCCAGCAGCCGACAGGGTAGTGGGGAGACCCAGTACTTC. It is translated as CASSRQGSGETQYF.

V gene TRBV12-3 or TRBV12-4 combines with J gene TRBJ1-6, with D perhaps matching TRBD1 (6 bases). The CDR3 spans 13 residues. V lost 6 bases and J lost 11, with 14 bases in between. CDR3 nucleotide sequence: TGTGCCAGCAGCCTAATGGGACATACACCCCTCCACTTT. It translates to CASSLMGHTPLHF.

This rearrangement joins TRBV6-2 or TRBV6-3 to TRBJ2-7; TRBD2 might be the D (5 bases). Germline CDR1 reads MNHEY; CDR2 reads SVGEGT. The CDR3 length is 15 residues. V lost 2 bases and J 3 bases, leaving 14 bases between the germline ends. CDR3 in amino acids: CASSYEAGHIYEQYF. The CDR3, as DNA: TGTGCCAGCAGTTACGAGGCGGGCCACATCTACGAGCAGTACTTC.

The chain is built from TRBV5-1 and TRBJ1-1; no clear D gene. CDR1 is SGHRS, CDR2 YFSETQ, per germline. V dropped 0 bases and J dropped 5 bases, with 11 bases sitting between them. The CDR3 length is 14 residues. Here the CDR3 reads CASSLVGSYTEAFF. The CDR3 DNA sequence: TGCGCCAGCAGCTTGGTGGGCAGTTATACTGAAGCTTTCTTT.

The chain joins TRBV28 to TRBJ2-7; TRBD2 matches at 7 bases. This CDR3 contains 16 residues. Germline CDR1 reads MDHEN; CDR2 reads SYDVKM. Trimming removed 6 bases from V and 4 bases from J; junction bases left unmatched: 15. The chain's CDR3 is CASSLARGGRRYEQYF. The CDR3 coding sequence is TGTGCCAGCAGCTTGGCGAGGGGAGGGAGGAGGTACGAGCAGTACTTC.

For the CDR3, the DNA is TGTGCCACCAGCACATCCGGGACAGGGGGCCGGTCACCCCTCCACTTT. Encoded protein: CATSTSGTGGRSPLHF. The chain has TRBV15 and TRBJ1-6; 12 nucleotides align to TRBD1. Germline trimming cut 4 bases from V and 10 bases from J; bases unmatched to any gene: 8. This CDR3 has 16 amino acids. Germline CDR1 reads LNHNV; CDR2 reads YYDKDF (reference sequence).

The chain links TRBV7-9 to TRBJ2-2; TRBD2 agrees at 7 bases. Unmatched junction bases numbered 11, after V lost 6 bases and J lost 4 bases. There are 16 residues in the CDR3. Germline V gives CDR1 SEHNR, CDR2 FQNEAQ (reference sequence). This chain's CDR3 is CASSHPGGRSTGELFF. In DNA form, the CDR3 reads TGTGCCAGCAGTCATCCGGGAGGCCGGTCCACCGGGGAGCTGTTTTTT.

This chain connects TRBV5-4 to TRBJ1-6, with a weak D call TRBD1 (6 bases). This CDR3 is built from 18 residues. The germline gives CDR1 SGHNT, CDR2 YYREEE (reference sequence). Between the trimmed V and J ends, which lost 3 bases and 9 bases, there was a span of 25 bases. The CDR3 nucleotides are TGTGCCAGCAGCTCAGGGGTCCCAAGGGGCCAGGGCAGTTCACCCCTCCACTTT. Protein product: CASSSGVPRGQGSSPLHF. Full variable domain (missing parts from reference TRBV5-4 and TRBJ1-6): ETGVTQSPTHLIKTRGQQVTLRCSSQSGHNTVSWYQQALGQGPQFIFQYYREEENGRGNFPPRFSGLQFPNYSSELNVNALELDDSALYLCASSSGVPRGQGSSPLHFGNGTRLTVT.

For the CDR3, the DNA is TGTGCCAGCAGCTTGGCGAATGGAGGGGGCTCGAATTCACCCCTCCACTTT. This gives the protein CASSLANGGGSNSPLHF. The chain has TRBV5-6 and TRBJ1-6, with 7 bases lining up with TRBD1. This CDR3 has 17 amino acids. The V and J ends lost 0 bases and 7 bases, in that order; junction bases with no gene match: 10. Germline CDR1 reads SGHDT; CDR2 reads YYEEEE.

This clone has a handful of counts. The chain has TRBV19 and TRBJ2-2; 7 positions match TRBD2. CDR1 and CDR2 (germline): LNHDA, SQIVND (reference sequence). The CDR3 is made up of 17 amino acids. J was trimmed by 6 bases and V by 5 bases; bases with no gene match: 15. The CDR3 loop is CASSFSSLAVGPGELFF. The CDR3 nucleotides are TGTGCCAGTAGTTTCTCCTCGCTAGCGGTGGGACCCGGGGAGCTGTTTTTT. Looking up the rest from reference TRBV19 and TRBJ2-2 gives the full variable domain: DGGITQSPKYLFRKEGQNVTLSCEQNLNHDAMYWYRQDPGQGLRLIYYSQIVNDFQKGDIAEGYSVSREKKESFPLTVTSAQKNPTAFYLCASSFSSLAVGPGELFFGEGSRLTVL.

The rearrangement joins TRBV11-3 to TRBJ2-2; 10 bases line up with TRBD2. The CDR3 length is 18 residues. Germline V gives CDR1 SGHNT, CDR2 YENEEA. The trim removed 4 bases at V and 5 bases at J, leaving 13 bases unmatched. CDR3 in amino acids: CASSSSGSGRASTGELFF. In DNA form, the CDR3 reads TGTGCCAGCAGCTCATCCGGCAGCGGGAGGGCCAGTACCGGGGAGCTGTTTTTT.

The gene calls are TRBV5-1 and TRBJ2-7; 7 bases line up with TRBD1. The CDR3 consists of 14 residues. Germline trimming cut 1 base from V and 6 bases from J; bases unmatched to any gene: 7. The germline CDR1 and CDR2 sequences are SGHRS and YFSETQ. CDR3 nucleotides: TGCGCCAGCAGCTTGCGGCAGGGGGTAAGCGAGCAGTACTTC. Its translation is CASSLRQGVSEQYF.

The chain employs TRBV19 and TRBJ1-6, with TRBD1 identical over 7 bases. The ends lost 1 base at V and 3 bases at J; junction bases unmatched: 3. The CDR3 is 16 residues long. Looked up from germline, CDR1 is LNHDA and CDR2 is SQIVND (reference sequence). The CDR3 is CASSIGQGYYNSPLHF. CDR3 DNA sequence: TGTGCCAGTAGTATAGGACAGGGATACTATAATTCACCCCTCCACTTT. Full variable domain (rest looked up from reference TRBV19 and TRBJ1-6): DGGITQSPKYLFRKEGQNVTLSCEQNLNHDAMYWYRQDPGQGLRLIYYSQIVNDFQKGDIAEGYSVSREKKESFPLTVTSAQKNPTAFYLCASSIGQGYYNSPLHFGNGTRLTVT.

This sequence joins TRBV30 and TRBJ1-1; a possible D gene is TRBD1 (6 bases). Germline-derived CDR1 and CDR2 are GTSNPN and SVGIG (reference sequence). Trimming removed 6 bases from V and 0 bases from J, with 23 bases in between. The CDR3 is 17 residues long. In nucleotides, the CDR3 is TGTGCCTGCCGGACAGAGACAGGTAGATTAATGAACACTGAAGCTTTCTTT. Protein: CACRTETGRLMNTEAFF. The variable domain in full, completed from reference TRBV30 and TRBJ1-1, reads SQTIHQWPATLVQPVGSPLSLECTVEGTSNPNLYWYRQAAGRGLQLLFYSVGIGQISSEVPQNLSASRPQDRQFILSSKKLLLSDSGFYLCACRTETGRLMNTEAFFGQGTRLTVV.

The chain carries TRBV7-8 and TRBJ1-4; D gene ambiguous. V was cut by 0 bases and J by 7 bases, with 15 bases left in between. Germline V CDR1 and CDR2: SGHVS, FQNEAQ. CDR3 size: 16 residues. The CDR3 here is CASSLARVSPLEKLFF. The DNA for the CDR3 is TGTGCCAGCAGCTTAGCTAGAGTATCTCCGCTTGAAAAACTGTTTTTT.

CDR3 nucleotides: TGTGCCAGCAGCTTGGACAGGGCGGTTAAGAAAGGCACTGAAGCTTTCTTT. This translates into CASSLDRAVKKGTEAFF. The chain joins TRBV5-5 to TRBJ1-1; tentative D call: TRBD1 (6 bases). CDR1 and CDR2 (germline): SGHKS, YYEKEE (reference sequence). The CDR3 consists of 17 residues. The V and J ends lost 0 bases and 4 bases respectively, with 19 bases between them. The whole variable domain, remainder taken from reference TRBV5-5 and TRBJ1-1, is DAGVTQSPTHLIKTRGQQVTLRCSPISGHKSVSWYQQVLGQGPQFIFQYYEKEERGRGNFPDRFSARQFPNYSSELNVNALLLGDSALYLCASSLDRAVKKGTEAFFGQGTRLTVV.

This sequence joins TRBV28 and TRBJ1-6; a possible D gene is TRBD1 (6 bases). The CDR3 has 13 amino acids. The germline gives CDR1 MDHEN, CDR2 SYDVKM. Trimming shortened V by 11 bases and J by 5 bases, and 13 bases separated the two germline ends. The CDR3 nucleotides are TGTGCCGGTCAGGGGCCGGATAATTCACCCCTCCACTTT. Translated, it gives CAGQGPDNSPLHF.

The genes are TRBV5-4 and TRBJ1-1; 7 nucleotides align to TRBD1. CDR3 size: 14 residues. V shed 0 bases, J shed 1 base, and the junction held 0 bases outside the gene matches. Looked up from germline, CDR1 is SGHNT and CDR2 is YYREEE (reference sequence). The CDR3, as DNA: TGTGCCAGCAGCTTGGACAGGGGGAACACTGAAGCTTTCTTT. The encoded protein is CASSLDRGNTEAFF.

J is TRBJ2-7 and V is TRBV7-9, with D possibly matching TRBD2 (5 bases). V lost 5 bases to trimming and J lost 2 bases, with 19 bases between them. There are 16 residues in the CDR3. CDR1 SEHNR and CDR2 FQNEAQ come from the germline V gene (reference sequence). The CDR3 DNA reads as TGTGCCAGCAGCAAATCTACACGGGGTGGGGCCTACGAGCAGTACTTC. Amino acids: CASSKSTRGGAYEQYF.

The chain uses TRBV5-5 and TRBJ1-2; 10 bases fit TRBD1. CDR1 is SGHKS and CDR2 is YYEKEE in the germline V gene (reference sequence). Trimming at V came to 3 bases and at J to 6 bases, leaving 5 bases not matched to a gene. This CDR3 has 14 residues. CDR3 sequence: CASSSTGGEHGYTF. CDR3 nucleotide sequence: TGTGCCAGCAGCTCGACAGGGGGCGAGCATGGCTACACCTTC.